This TCR beta chain is drawn from a study of blood T cell repertoires in COVID-19. At the level of the study: Sites in the United States, Italy and Spain provided acute and convalescent COVID-19 samples. From T cells, B-cell-depleted T cells, or PBMCs came the material, which was cDNA or gDNA.

TCRdb keeps only in-frame clones here, not all; method: immunoSEQ multiplex PCR. Of 50,000 or so clones listed, roughly 89% are singletons. The CDR3 is 16 amino acids. The chain joins TRBV21-1 to TRBJ1-4; the table gives TRBD1 as D, unverified against the DNA. TRBV21-1 is labeled a pseudogene. Material: peripheral blood. This TCR came from a human donor in a cohort sampled during active COVID-19. CDR3 coding DNA: TGTGCCAGCAGCGCGTACCCAGGGGGCGCGGATGAAAAACTGTTTTTT. This gives the protein CASSAYPGGADEKLFF.